These 29 T cell receptor beta chains were sequenced from one sample in a study of T cell repertoires in cytomegalovirus infection (dated by TCRdb to about 2019). The instrument was an Illumina HiSeq 1500. TCRdb reran the public reads through fastp at Q25 and MiXCR, keeping productive beta chains. Each CDR3 protein gets just one entry, which takes the most common genes and DNA from the rows behind it. Within this sample are approximately 180,000 distinct CDR3 sequences, with 8% to 10% of them counted one time only. Clones ranked in the top ten supply approximately 4.3% of the sample. Sequencing input: PBMCs. The receptors here all came from a human donor in good health (CMV status not recorded). Some clones in this sample may be carry-over from other donors' samples.

The chain employs TRBV11-3 and TRBJ1-5; no reliable D call. V lost 8 bases to trimming and J lost 2 bases, with 13 bases between them. Germline V CDR1 and CDR2: SGHNT, YENEEA. The CDR3 has 14 residues. CDR3 region: CASGPRVGNQPQHF. DNA for the CDR3: TGTGCCAGCGGGCCACGGGTCGGCAATCAGCCCCAGCATTTT.

The CDR3 here is CSVSGVQTDTQYF. The CDR3 coding sequence is TGCAGCGTGTCAGGGGTTCAGACAGATACGCAGTATTTT. This chain joins TRBV20-1 and TRBJ2-3, with D possibly being TRBD1 (6 bases). CDR1 is DFQATT and CDR2 is SNEGSKA in the germline V gene (reference sequence). CDR3 size: 13 residues.

The table lists this clonotype with many counts. The CDR3 is CASSAQGIDDEKLFF. CDR3 DNA sequence: TGTGCCAGCAGCGCACAGGGGATTGATGATGAAAAACTGTTTTTT. The gene calls are TRBV7-9 and TRBJ1-4; 7 bases fit TRBD1. The CDR3 has 15 residues. The junction had 9 bases not matched to a gene; V was cut back by 5 bases and J by 6 bases. Germline V gives CDR1 SEHNR, CDR2 FQNEAQ (reference sequence).

This clonotype was recorded many times. This rearrangement joins TRBV29-1 to TRBJ2-7, with D possibly called TRBD1 or TRBD2 (6 bases each). The CDR3 is made up of 13 amino acids. CDR1 and CDR2 from the germline V gene are SQVTM and ANQGSEA. V lost 4 bases and J lost 7, with 17 bases in between. CDR3 sequence (DNA): TGCAGCGTTGGCGTTCCGGGGGCGGGGGAGCAGTACTTC. Translation gives CSVGVPGAGEQYF.

This clonotype was seen many times. The V gene is TRBV7-8, the J gene TRBJ2-5; 11 nucleotides match TRBD1. CDR1 and CDR2 from the germline V gene are SGHVS and FQNEAQ. The CDR3 is made up of 16 amino acids. Losses at the gene ends were 0 bases for V and 4 bases for J; bases not matched to a gene: 4. The CDR3 DNA is TGTGCCAGCAGCTTAGCAACCGGGACAGGGGGAGAGACCCAGTACTTC. Protein sequence: CASSLATGTGGETQYF.

This clonotype was seen only a few times. V usage is TRBV15 and J usage is TRBJ2-7; D is perhaps TRBD1 (6 bases). V was clipped by 3 bases and J by 4 bases, with 13 bases between them. Germline V gene sequence: CDR1 LNHNV, CDR2 YYDKDF (reference sequence). This CDR3 comprises 14 residues. The CDR3 reads CATSSGDTKYEQYF. CDR3 nucleotide sequence: TGTGCCACCAGCAGTGGGGACACAAAATACGAGCAGTACTTC. The full variable domain, with the rest looked up from reference TRBV15 and TRBJ2-7, is DAMVIQNPRYQVTQFGKPVTLSCSQTLNHNVMYWYQQKSSQAPKLLFHYYDKDFNNEADTPDNFQSRRPNTSFCFLDIRSPGLGDTAMYLCATSSGDTKYEQYFGPGTRLTVT.

The table lists this clonotype with many counts. The chain employs TRBV27 and TRBJ2-5; 8 bases are shared with TRBD2. Germline V gives CDR1 MNHEY, CDR2 SMNVEV (reference sequence). Losses at the gene ends were 5 bases for V and 0 bases for J; bases not matched to a gene: 8. This CDR3 comprises 16 residues. CDR3 DNA sequence: TGTGCCAGCAGTACCTTAGCGGGGCCCCACCAAGAGACCCAGTACTTC. Protein: CASSTLAGPHQETQYF.

This clonotype appeared a few times. The rearrangement joins TRBV6-6 to TRBJ2-5; D unclear. Germline CDR1 reads MNHNY; CDR2 reads SVGAGI (reference sequence). The CDR3 has 14 amino acids. V was trimmed by 2 bases and J by 1 base, leaving 8 bases between them. In nucleotides, the CDR3 is TGTGCCAGCAGTTACCCAGGCCTCCAAGAGACCCAGTACTTC. Its protein product is CASSYPGLQETQYF.

This clonotype has only a few counts. The CDR3, as DNA: TGTGCCACCAGCAGAGAGCTTAGCGGTACTGAAGCTTTCTTT. It yields the protein CATSRELSGTEAFF. V gene TRBV15 combines with J gene TRBJ1-1; D gene ambiguous. This CDR3 has 14 amino acids. The germline V gene encodes CDR1 LNHNV and CDR2 YYDKDF (reference sequence). The germline V and J ends were trimmed by 0 bases and 5 bases, with 10 bases remaining between them.

This clonotype was observed at least ten times. The V call is TRBV7-9, the J call TRBJ1-1, with D unclear. The CDR3 is made up of 15 amino acids. Germline CDR1 and CDR2: SEHNR and FQNEAQ (reference sequence). V lost 2 bases to trimming and J lost 7 bases, with 17 bases between them. The chain's CDR3 is CASSLSEISRSEAFF. CDR3 DNA: TGTGCCAGCAGCTTATCGGAAATATCAAGGAGTGAAGCTTTCTTT.

This clonotype was found many times. The chain has TRBV28 and TRBJ1-5, with a possible D match to TRBD1 (6 bases). Germline CDR1 and CDR2: MDHEN and SYDVKM. CDR3 length equals 19 residues. Trimming pared 5 bases from V and 2 bases from J, leaving 25 bases between. In nucleotides, the CDR3 is TGTGCCAGCAGTATCGGCCATGGACAGAAGAATTCCGGCAATCAGCCCCAGCATTTT. Its protein product is CASSIGHGQKNSGNQPQHF.

This chain uses TRBV27 with TRBJ1-5; D is unclear. This CDR3 has 13 amino acids. Deletions cut 2 bases from V and 3 bases from J, with 5 bases between. Germline V gene sequence: CDR1 MNHEY, CDR2 SMNVEV (reference sequence). The CDR3 nucleotides read TGTGCCAGCAGTTTAGGGTTCAATCAGCCCCAGCATTTT. Amino acids: CASSLGFNQPQHF.

This clonotype came up many times. The genes are TRBV29-1 and TRBJ1-3; 7 nucleotides match TRBD1. The V gene end was trimmed by 6 bases and the J gene end by 0 bases; junction bases not matched to a gene: 11. The CDR3 consists of 16 residues. The germline V gene encodes CDR1 SQVTM and CDR2 ANQGSEA. CDR3 in DNA: TGCAGCGTCCTAGGGACAGACCCACTCTCTGGAAACACCATATATTTT. Its translation: CSVLGTDPLSGNTIYF.

V is TRBV20-1 and J is TRBJ2-7; D perhaps matches TRBD1 (5 bases). CDR3 length: 13 residues. Trimming took off 3 bases at V and 6 bases at J, with 15 bases between the two ends. CDR1 is DFQATT, CDR2 SNEGSKA, per germline (reference sequence). The CDR3 loop reads CSASEPGLGEQYF. CDR3 DNA sequence: TGCAGTGCTAGTGAGCCAGGGTTAGGCGAGCAGTACTTC.

This clonotype has just a few counts. The chain carries TRBV7-6 and TRBJ2-1; TRBD2 matches 11 bases. V shed 5 bases, J shed 7 bases, and the junction held 7 bases outside the gene matches. Per the germline V gene, CDR1 is SGHVS and CDR2 is FNYEAQ. The CDR3 extends over 15 amino acids. Here the CDR3 reads CASSLSGRAWNEQFF. CDR3 DNA: TGTGCCAGCAGCCTTAGCGGGAGGGCATGGAATGAGCAGTTCTTC.

This clonotype was counted at least ten times. The rearrangement joins TRBV15 to TRBJ1-2; the D is unclear. Germline loops: CDR1 LNHNV, CDR2 YYDKDF (reference sequence). Trimming stripped 0 bases from V and 7 bases from J, with 12 bases between. The CDR3 length is 14 residues. CDR3 sequence (DNA): TGTGCCACCAGCAGAGATCGGAGGGTGGGTGGCTACACCTTC. Its translation is CATSRDRRVGGYTF.

This chain joins TRBV19 and TRBJ2-1; 10 positions match TRBD2. Germline V gene lookup returns CDR1 LNHDA and CDR2 SQIVND (reference sequence). The V segment lost 8 bases and the J segment 2 bases; nucleotides outside the gene matches: 3. This CDR3 contains 14 residues. The CDR3 protein is CASASGRTYNEQFF. The CDR3 DNA reads as TGTGCCAGTGCTAGCGGGAGAACCTACAATGAGCAGTTCTTC.

The chain joins TRBV11-1 to TRBJ1-1, with D hard to call. The germline V gene encodes CDR1 SGHAT and CDR2 FQDESV (reference sequence). V dropped 5 bases and J dropped 8 bases, with 12 bases sitting between them. The CDR3 consists of 12 residues. The CDR3 is CASSPRREEAFF. The CDR3 DNA reads as TGTGCCAGCAGCCCCAGACGGGAGGAAGCTTTCTTT.

The table lists this clonotype with a few counts. The chain employs TRBV20-1 and TRBJ1-1, with a tentative D call TRBD1 (5 bases). The CDR3 is 15 residues long. Germline V gives CDR1 DFQATT, CDR2 SNEGSKA (reference sequence). V shed 3 bases and J shed 1 base, with 15 bases lying between them. CDR3 region: CSASQSGHSNTEAFF. As DNA, the CDR3 is TGCAGTGCTAGTCAGTCCGGACACTCGAACACTGAAGCTTTCTTT.

This clonotype was seen many times. The chain couples TRBV7-9 to TRBJ1-2, with D uncertain. The germline V gene has CDR1 SEHNR and CDR2 FQNEAQ (reference sequence). This CDR3 is 12 amino acids long. Trimming removed 10 bases at V and 2 bases at J, with 11 bases between. In DNA form, the CDR3 reads TGTGCCAACGAGGCCTTAAACTATGGCTACACCTTC. Translation gives CANEALNYGYTF. The full variable domain, with the rest looked up from reference TRBV7-9 and TRBJ1-2, is DTGVSQNPRHKITKRGQNVTFRCDPISEHNRLYWYRQTLGQGPEFLTYFQNEAQLEKSRLLSDRFSAERPKGSFSTLEIQRTEQGDSAMYLCANEALNYGYTFGSGTRLTVV.

Many counts were recorded for this clonotype. The chain is built from TRBV25-1 and TRBJ1-3; D perhaps matches TRBD1 (5 bases). V lost 3 bases to trimming and J lost 2 bases, with 11 bases between them. The CDR3 has 15 amino acids. Germline V CDR1 and CDR2: MGHDK, SYGVNS. The CDR3 protein is CASSDRQGPGNTIYF. The CDR3, as DNA: TGTGCCAGCAGTGATAGGCAGGGCCCTGGAAACACCATATATTTT.

This clonotype has a handful of counts. The CDR3: CASSLDGASGNTIYF. The CDR3 DNA reads TGCGCCAGCAGCTTGGACGGCGCTTCCGGAAACACCATATATTTT. The rearrangement links TRBV5-1 to TRBJ1-3; D is unclear. The germline V and J ends were trimmed by 0 bases and 4 bases, with 11 bases remaining between them. This CDR3 has 15 residues. Germline V lookup: CDR1 SGHRS, CDR2 YFSETQ.

This clonotype was observed at least ten times. The chain couples TRBV28 to TRBJ2-1, with D unclear. This CDR3 has 14 amino acids. The germline CDR1 and CDR2 sequences are MDHEN and SYDVKM. Trimming shortened V by 5 bases and J by 9 bases, and 17 bases separated the two germline ends. CDR3 protein: CASSARRPAVEQFF. The CDR3 DNA follows: TGTGCCAGCAGTGCCAGAAGACCCGCCGTTGAGCAGTTCTTC.

The chain has TRBV24-1 and TRBJ2-7, with D possibly TRBD2 on 5 matching bases. Trimming removed 6 bases from V and 0 bases from J, with 11 bases in between. CDR3 length: 14 residues. CDR1 and CDR2 (germline): KGHDR, SFDVKD. The CDR3 spells CATSRGKSSYEQYF. The CDR3 DNA is TGTGCCACCAGTAGAGGGAAAAGCTCCTACGAGCAGTACTTC.

The chain carries TRBV7-3 and TRBJ2-7, with TRBD1 matching over 7 bases. V was clipped by 4 bases and J by 4 bases; unmatched bases: 4. This CDR3 region has 13 residues. Germline CDR1 is SGHTA and CDR2 is FQGTGA. Written as DNA, the CDR3 is TGTGCCAGCAGCTCGGGGACAGTTTACGAGCAGTACTTC. Its protein is CASSSGTVYEQYF. The full variable domain, its missing parts supplied by reference TRBV7-3 and TRBJ2-7, is GAGVSQTPSNKVTEKGKYVELRCDPISGHTALYWYRQSLGQGPEFLIYFQGTGAADDSGLPNDRFFAVRPEGSVSTLKIQRTERGDSAVYLCASSSGTVYEQYFGPGTRLTVT.

At least ten counts were recorded for this clonotype. J is TRBJ2-4 and V is TRBV28; a weak D match, TRBD2 (6 bases). There are 16 residues in the CDR3. The germline V and J ends were trimmed by 5 bases and 0 bases, with 14 bases remaining between them. From germline, CDR1 is MDHEN and CDR2 SYDVKM. The CDR3 is CASSPLGGLAKNIQYF. CDR3 DNA: TGTGCCAGCAGTCCGTTGGGGGGTTTAGCCAAAAACATTCAGTACTTC.

Only a few counts were recorded for this clonotype. J is TRBJ2-7 and V is TRBV7-2, with 10 nucleotides matching TRBD1. The CDR3 covers 14 residues. J gave up 7 bases and V 5 bases, and 8 bases lay outside the gene matches. Germline V CDR1 and CDR2: SGHTA, FQGNSA. The CDR3 here is CASSDGQGVGEQYF. CDR3 DNA: TGTGCCAGCAGCGACGGACAGGGGGTGGGGGAGCAGTACTTC.

The table lists this clonotype with many counts. The gene calls are TRBV20-1 and TRBJ2-3; 7 bases are shared with TRBD2. This CDR3 has 12 residues. V shed 7 bases, J shed 1 base, and the junction held 2 bases outside the gene matches. The germline V gene encodes CDR1 DFQATT and CDR2 SNEGSKA (reference sequence). The CDR3 loop is CSGTSGTDTQYF. The CDR3 DNA reads as TGCAGTGGCACTAGCGGCACAGATACGCAGTATTTT.

This clonotype has at least ten counts. The V and J genes are TRBV7-2 and TRBJ1-1, with D perhaps matching TRBD1 (6 bases). V was cut by 2 bases and J by 1 base, with 11 bases left in between. Germline CDR1 is SGHTA and CDR2 is FQGNSA. There are 15 residues in the CDR3. CDR3: CASSLSRGGNTEAFF. The CDR3 DNA reads as TGTGCCAGCAGCTTATCAAGGGGGGGGAACACTGAAGCTTTCTTT.